This is a list of T cell receptor beta chains from one sample in a study of tumor-infiltrating lymphocytes in primary liver carcinoma. TCRdb reprocessed the multiplex PCR reads via MiXCR and lists one record per CDR3 protein. In the table there are approximately 300,000 distinct CDR3 sequences, roughly 60% of which are singletons. The specimen was peripheral blood. The receptors originated from a man in his forties with primary liver carcinoma and hepatitis B virus infection. Each CDR3 is given without its conserved first and last residue. Fields, in order: V gene, CDR3 length, CDR3 protein.

TRBV5-1 | 14 | ASRWTSGASTDTQY
TRBV5-4 | 12 | ASSSGGAYNEQF
TRBV12-3/TRBV12-4 | 13 | ASRPRQGATGELF
TRBV6-2/TRBV6-3 | 12 | ASTPGSRNQPQH
TRBV12-3/TRBV12-4 | 13 | ASTPGRASPDTQY
TRBV29-1 | 14 | SVAGTSGRSADTQY
TRBV30 | 17 | AWTTTEADRDYLNTEAF
TRBV6-1 | 11 | ASSLGRQTEQY
TRBV21-1 | 14 | ASSEDKGFWTDMQY
TRBV5-4 | 10 | ASNPRGEKLL
TRBV11-2 | 12 | ASSLWAGIHVLT
TRBV11-2 | 15 | ASSAGLAVSPAGELF
TRBV7-8 | 14 | ASCSNRQGGEYGYT